These 11 T cell receptor beta chains share one sample of origin, sequenced in a study of neurological immune-mediated disorders. TCRdb passed the 5' RACE reads through MiXCR, listing each CDR3 protein once. The sample includes 45,000 to 55,000 distinct CDR3 sequences, about a tenth of them seen just once. Sequenced: PBMCs. The receptors here all came from a woman in her thirties or forties with HTLV-1-associated myelopathy (HAM/TSP).

V gene TRBV10-3 combines with J gene TRBJ2-6; perhaps TRBD1 as D (5 bases). The CDR3 covers 15 residues. V was clipped by 4 bases and J by 0 bases, with 7 bases between them. Germline assignment: CDR1 ENHRY and CDR2 SYGVKD. CDR3 nucleotide sequence: TGTGCCATCAGTGGACAGCTCTCTGGGGCCAACGTCCTGACTTTC. It is translated as CAISGQLSGANVLTF.

This clonotype was seen repeatedly, ten times or more. CDR3 protein: CASSYSSVYGSPLHF. The CDR3 DNA sequence: TGTGCCAGCAGTTACAGTTCTGTATATGGTTCACCCCTCCACTTT. The chain combines TRBV6-5 with TRBJ1-6; no reliable D call. This CDR3 has 15 residues. Germline CDR1 reads MNHEY; CDR2 reads SVGAGI. Trimming removed 2 bases at V and 9 bases at J, with 14 bases between.

This clonotype was picked up many times. The chain joins TRBV20-1 to TRBJ1-2; D not resolved. The ends were cut back, 1 base at V and 7 bases at J, with 10 bases in the middle. There are 12 residues in the CDR3. CDR1 DFQATT and CDR2 SNEGSKA come from the germline V gene (reference sequence). As DNA, the CDR3 is TGCAGTGCTAGAGCTGGGTACGTTGGCTACACCTTC. This sequence encodes CSARAGYVGYTF.

This clonotype appeared many times. The chain employs TRBV12-3 or TRBV12-4 and TRBJ2-1; 9 bases align to TRBD2. With V trimmed by 6 bases and J by 5 bases, 5 bases remained unmatched. The CDR3 is 14 amino acids. CDR3 nucleotides: TGTGCCAGCAGGTGGGGCGGGGGGGACAATGAGCAGTTCTTC. Residues: CASRWGGGDNEQFF.

This clonotype was detected ten times or more. The rearrangement uses TRBV10-3 and TRBJ2-3; 9 bases agree with TRBD2. Germline CDR1 ENHRY, CDR2 SYGVKD. Trimming took 5 bases from V and 2 from J; bases not matched to a gene: 5. This CDR3 has 15 residues. CDR3 residues: CAISLAGRATDTQYF. The DNA for the CDR3 is TGTGCCATCAGTCTAGCGGGGCGCGCCACAGATACGCAGTATTTT.

There are many counts of this clonotype. The chain recombines TRBV12-3 or TRBV12-4 with TRBJ1-2; no reliable D call. V lost 6 bases, J lost 9 bases, and 14 bases lay in between. The CDR3 spans 12 residues. In DNA form, the CDR3 reads TGTGCCAGCAGAAGGACCGGCGAAAGCTACACCTTC. It specifies CASRRTGESYTF.

In its sample, this clonotype was seen once. The genes are TRBV9 and TRBJ1-1; D is unresolved. The CDR3 contains 14 residues. Germline assignment: CDR1 SGDLS and CDR2 YYNGEE. The V end was cut by 6 bases, the J end by 0 bases, with 12 bases between. For the CDR3, the DNA is TGTGCCAGCATCGCGGATATCATGAACACTGAAGCTTTCTTT. Translating gives CASIADIMNTEAFF.

Many counts were recorded for this clonotype. The chain uses TRBV7-6 and TRBJ2-5; a weak D match, TRBD1 (6 bases). Per germline, CDR1 SGHVS and CDR2 FNYEAQ. The CDR3 has 13 residues. V lost 4 bases and J 4 bases, leaving 10 bases between the germline ends. CDR3 nucleotide sequence: TGTGCCAGCAGCTCTACAGGGTTAGAGACCCAGTACTTC. This encodes CASSSTGLETQYF.

This clonotype occurred many times. The chain carries TRBV29-1 and TRBJ1-4; D remains unclear. CDR3 length: 14 residues. In germline, CDR1 is SQVTM, CDR2 ANQGSEA. The V gene lost 1 base and the J gene lost 4 bases, with 10 bases spanning the gap. The CDR3 nucleotides read TGCAGCGTTGAAGGGACGTCGGATAATGAAAAACTGTTTTTT. Translating gives CSVEGTSDNEKLFF.

The chain links TRBV5-1 to TRBJ1-2, with unresolved D. The CDR3 runs 16 residues. Germline V gene data show CDR1 as SGHRS and CDR2 as YFSETQ. Trimming took off 0 bases at V and 2 bases at J, with 14 bases between the two ends. CDR3 protein: CASSLDLTVTNYGYTF. In DNA, the CDR3 is TGCGCCAGCAGCTTGGATTTAACAGTGACAAACTATGGCTACACCTTC.

This clonotype was seen repeatedly, ten times or more. The chain employs TRBV5-5 and TRBJ2-6, with D possibly TRBD2 on 6 matching bases. This CDR3 has 14 amino acids. The V gene lost 1 base and the J gene lost 11 bases, with 13 bases spanning the gap. CDR1 and CDR2 (germline): SGHKS, YYEKEE (reference sequence). The CDR3 is CASSLMGPGDVLTF. CDR3 sequence (DNA): TGTGCCAGCAGCTTGATGGGGCCGGGGGACGTCCTGACTTTC.